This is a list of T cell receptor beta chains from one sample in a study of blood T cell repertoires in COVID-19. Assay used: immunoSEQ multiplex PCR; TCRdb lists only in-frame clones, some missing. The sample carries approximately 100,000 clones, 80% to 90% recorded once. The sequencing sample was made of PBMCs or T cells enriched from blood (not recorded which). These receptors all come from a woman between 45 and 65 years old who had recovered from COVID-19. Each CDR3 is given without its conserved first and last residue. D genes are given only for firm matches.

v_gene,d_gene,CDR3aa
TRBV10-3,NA,AISDPDRRTEAF
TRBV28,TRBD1,ASRGGPEAF
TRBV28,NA,ASSLSGGMGTQY
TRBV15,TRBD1,ATSRGIGQASNQPQH
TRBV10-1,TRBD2,ASSVKSGRAHSTDTQY
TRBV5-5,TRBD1,ASSLEGALEKLF
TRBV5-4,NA,ASSLDGVRGTEAF
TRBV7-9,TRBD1,ASSLGQEDYGYT
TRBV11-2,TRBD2,ASSPRLAGGSYNEQF
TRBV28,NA,ASSLRGLLYNEQF
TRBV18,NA,ASSDLTGTQY
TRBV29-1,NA,SVRDSSLNSPLH
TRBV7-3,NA,ASSLFRGGTGELF
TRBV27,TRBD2,ASSGGGTSGLYEQY
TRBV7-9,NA,ASSPPLGLPQ
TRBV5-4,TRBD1,ASSHRDRAEKLF